This entry describes one T cell receptor beta chain. The antigen is unknown. The data stem from a study of post-analysis software for immune sequencing data. Study results and caveats: Strong same-batch co-clustering of samples appeared with F measure clustering. Higher frequency in patients than in controls was seen for five TRBV segments, with TRBV5-6, TRBV5-1 and TRBV20-1 among them.

V lost 3 bases and J lost 4; bases outside the gene matches: 4. Germline CDR1 reads SGDLS; CDR2 reads YYNGEE. The CDR3 sequence is 15 residues long. Unique molecular identifiers were built into the TCR beta cDNA libraries. From the PCR reads, TCRdb called clonotypes with MiXCR, one entry per CDR3 protein. The table lists some 450,000 distinct CDR3 sequences, roughly 45% of them singletons, with 9.5% to 13% in the top ten. This receptor was taken from a girl aged 10 to 17 with multiple sclerosis. The chain uses TRBV9 and TRBJ2-3, with 11 positions matching TRBD2. The sequenced sample was blood. CDR3 region: CASSDSGRAADTQYF. The CDR3 coding sequence is TGTGCCAGCAGCGATAGCGGGAGGGCCGCAGATACGCAGTATTTT.